Below, one T cell receptor (beta chain) is given with its context. The germline V gene has CDR1 LGHNA and CDR2 YSLEER. The CDR3 spans 13 residues. V was pared by 0 bases and J by 9 bases, with 3 bases of the junction left unmatched. This record belongs to a study of shared clonotypes between healthy human individuals. The protocol was immunoSEQ multiplex PCR, while the TCRdb copy is restricted to in-frame clones and leaves out a portion. The sample has millions of clones, roughly 91% seen once. The naive CD8 population came from CD45RO-negative cells selected for CCR7, without terminally differentiated effector memory CD45RA+ cells.

The rearrangement uses TRBV4-3 and TRBJ2-3; TRBD2 aligns across 7 bases. Sequencing used naive CD8+ T cells from PBMCs. The TCR was taken from a man between 18 and 35 years old in good health. Some clones in this sample may be carry-over from other donors' samples. The DNA for the CDR3 is TGCGCCAGCAGCCAAGATCGGGAGGCGACGCAGTATTTT. It codes for CASSQDREATQYF.